This TCR beta chain was identified in a study of cytomegalovirus exposure and HLA in healthy donors. Germline V gene lookup returns CDR1 SGHDT and CDR2 YYEEEE. With V trimmed by 2 bases and J by 5 bases, 4 bases remained unmatched. The CDR3 extends over 15 amino acids. PCR used 60 Vbeta primers and 13 Jbeta primers. TCRdb's copy holds only in-frame clones and misses some; the assay was immunoSEQ multiplex PCR. The sample consists of 70,000 to 90,000 clones, just under 75% of them appearing once. Input material: PBMCs. This chain links TRBV5-6 with TRBJ2-1; 10 nucleotides match TRBD1. This clonotype was obtained from a man aged 55 to 70 in good health and CMV-seronegative. In nucleotides, the CDR3 is TGTGCCAGCAGCTTTCCCGGGACAGGGGACAATGAGCAGTTCTTC. Protein sequence: CASSFPGTGDNEQFF.